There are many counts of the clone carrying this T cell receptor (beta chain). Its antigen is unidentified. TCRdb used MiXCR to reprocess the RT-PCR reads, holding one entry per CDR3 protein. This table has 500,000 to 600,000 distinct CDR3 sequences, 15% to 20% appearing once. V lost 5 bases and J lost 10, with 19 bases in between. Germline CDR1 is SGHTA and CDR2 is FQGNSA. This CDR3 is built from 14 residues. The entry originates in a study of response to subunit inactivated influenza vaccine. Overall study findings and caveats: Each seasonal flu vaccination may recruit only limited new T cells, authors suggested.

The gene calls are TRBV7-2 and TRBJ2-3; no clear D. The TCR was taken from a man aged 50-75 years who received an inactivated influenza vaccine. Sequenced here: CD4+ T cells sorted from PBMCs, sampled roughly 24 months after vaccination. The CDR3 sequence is CASSLFQPPSPQYF. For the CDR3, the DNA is TGTGCCAGCAGCCTATTTCAGCCACCTAGTCCGCAGTATTTT.